The rows below give T cell receptor beta chains drawn from one sample of a study of blood T cell repertoires in COVID-19. The protocol was immunoSEQ multiplex PCR, while the TCRdb copy is restricted to in-frame clones and leaves out a portion. The sample consists of 65,000 to 95,000 clones, roughly nine tenths of them appearing once. Sequencing input: peripheral blood. The receptors were gathered from a man between 25 and 39 years old with acute or convalescent COVID-19. Both conserved end residues are part of each CDR3. A D gene is named only where the DNA matches it firmly.

d_call,cdr3_length,v_call,cdr3_aa
TRBD2,15,TRBV5-4,CASSRGLTENNEQFF
TRBD2,16,TRBV24-1,CATSDRDSGSQETQYF
TRBD1,14,TRBV7-9,CASSWRDSGNTIYF
TRBD1,16,TRBV3-1/TRBV3-2,CASSLDVIQGQDGYTF
TRBD1,18,TRBV19,CATSPPGQGRLRLAEQFF
TRBD1,12,TRBV5-1,CASSSRGNEQYF
TRBD1,16,TRBV25-1,CASSPTGTGGSGEQFF
.,16,TRBV19,CASTSRGGAKVEPQHF
TRBD1,13,TRBV11-3,CADTGAGANVLTF
.,14,TRBV30,CAWSVTPPGNTIYF
TRBD1,15,TRBV6-6,CASSPGQGTNQPQHF
.,10,TRBV30,CAWSVHEAFF
.,13,TRBV9,CASSTHSSYEQYF
.,12,TRBV12-5,CASGRESKTQYF
TRBD1,14,TRBV29-1,CSVLYPGGQETQYF
TRBD2,16,TRBV5-5,CASSFGGAGGTDTQYF
.,13,TRBV30,CAWSVKEHTEAFF
TRBD1,15,TRBV10-3,CAISESSGTGGEQYF
.,16,TRBV9,CASSVVSDPNTGELFF
TRBD1,16,TRBV5-4,CASSNRGGAGNQPQHF
.,12,TRBV7-6,CASSFLGETQYF
.,13,TRBV21-1,CALDLSGANVLTF
TRBD2,19,TRBV4-2,CASSHSQPGTSGTSLVQYF
TRBD1,12,TRBV5-4,CASSMDRGEAFF
TRBD1,16,TRBV27,CASSPWDRASNQPQHF
TRBD2,14,TRBV3-1/TRBV3-2,CASSHGLAGYEQYF
TRBD2,17,TRBV18,CASSDGSGRRDTGELFF
.,14,TRBV4-3,CASSQGANNEKLFF
.,15,TRBV9,CASSAAGAVRETQYF
TRBD2,15,TRBV5-4,CASSLGSGSGETQYF
.,13,TRBV30,CAWSGQLVYGYTF
TRBD1,14,TRBV7-3,CASSPRQGSTEAFF
.,13,TRBV5-1,CASSLADTDTQYF
TRBD1,16,TRBV5-5,CASSLSHTTGGNEQFF
.,15,TRBV24-1,CATGKGSGNTGELFF
.,13,TRBV7-9,CASRYGSYNEQFF